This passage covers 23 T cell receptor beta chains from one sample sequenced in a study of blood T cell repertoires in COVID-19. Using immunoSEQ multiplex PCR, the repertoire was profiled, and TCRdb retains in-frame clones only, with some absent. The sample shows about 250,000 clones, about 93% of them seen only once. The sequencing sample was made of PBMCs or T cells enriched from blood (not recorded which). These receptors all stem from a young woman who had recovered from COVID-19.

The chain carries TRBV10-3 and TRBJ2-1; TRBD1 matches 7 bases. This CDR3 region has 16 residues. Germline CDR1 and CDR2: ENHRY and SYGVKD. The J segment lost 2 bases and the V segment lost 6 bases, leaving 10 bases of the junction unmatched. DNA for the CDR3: TGTGCCATCAGAGATAACACAGGGGCCCCCTACAATGAGCAGTTCTTC. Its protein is CAIRDNTGAPYNEQFF.

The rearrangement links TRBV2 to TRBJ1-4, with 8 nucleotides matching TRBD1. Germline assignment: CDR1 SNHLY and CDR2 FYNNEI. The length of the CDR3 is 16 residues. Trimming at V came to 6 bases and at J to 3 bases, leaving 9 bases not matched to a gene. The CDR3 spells CASSAGTGSANEKLFF. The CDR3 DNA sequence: TGTGCCAGCAGCGCCGGGACAGGTTCAGCTAATGAAAAACTGTTTTTT.

DNA of the CDR3: TGCGCCAGCAGCTCCGGACTAGGGGGCAATGAGCAGTTCTTC. Its translation: CASSSGLGGNEQFF. The chain has TRBV5-1 and TRBJ2-1; weak D call: TRBD2 (7 bases). The CDR3 is 14 amino acids. Germline CDR1 is SGHRS and CDR2 is YFSETQ. Between the trimmed V and J ends, which lost 3 bases and 6 bases, there was a span of 13 bases.

The CDR3 DNA reads TGTGCCAGCAGCACTAGCGGAAACAATGAGCAGTTCTTC. Translating it yields CASSTSGNNEQFF. The chain is built from TRBV12-3 or TRBV12-4 and TRBJ2-1; TRBD2 agrees at 8 bases. The CDR3 is 13 residues long. Losses at the gene ends were 6 bases for V and 5 bases for J; bases not matched to a gene: 3.

CDR3 amino acids: CASSPPSNTDTQYF. The CDR3 nucleotides are TGCGCCAGCAGCCCTCCATCTAACACAGATACGCAGTATTTT. The chain has TRBV5-1 and TRBJ2-3; no firm D call. V dropped 4 bases and J dropped 2 bases, with 11 bases sitting between them. Germline V gene lookup returns CDR1 SGHRS and CDR2 YFSETQ. This CDR3 region has 14 residues.

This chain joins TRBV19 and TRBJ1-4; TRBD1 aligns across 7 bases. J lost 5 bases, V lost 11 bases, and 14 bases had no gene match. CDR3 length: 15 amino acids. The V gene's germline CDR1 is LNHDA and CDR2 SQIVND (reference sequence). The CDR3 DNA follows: TGTGCCTCTACGGGGGGGGGACAGCTGAATGAAAAACTGTTTTTT. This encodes CASTGGGQLNEKLFF.

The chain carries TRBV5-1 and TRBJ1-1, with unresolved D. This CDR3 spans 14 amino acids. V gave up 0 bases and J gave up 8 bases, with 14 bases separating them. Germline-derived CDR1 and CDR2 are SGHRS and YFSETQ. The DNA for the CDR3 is TGCGCCAGCAGCTTGGGTTTCCAGGCAGCCGAAGCTTTCTTT. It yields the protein CASSLGFQAAEAFF.

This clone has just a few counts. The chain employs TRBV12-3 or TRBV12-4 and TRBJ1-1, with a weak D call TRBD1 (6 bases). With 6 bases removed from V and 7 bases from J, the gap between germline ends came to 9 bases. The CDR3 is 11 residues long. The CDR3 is CASRRTDEAFF. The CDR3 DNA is TGTGCCAGCAGACGGACAGATGAAGCTTTCTTT.

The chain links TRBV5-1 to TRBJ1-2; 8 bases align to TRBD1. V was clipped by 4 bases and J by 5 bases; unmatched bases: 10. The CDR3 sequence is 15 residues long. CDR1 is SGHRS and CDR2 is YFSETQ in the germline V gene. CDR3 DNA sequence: TGCGCCAGCAGCATTGACAGGGGAGGAGGGTATGGCTACACCTTC. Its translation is CASSIDRGGGYGYTF.

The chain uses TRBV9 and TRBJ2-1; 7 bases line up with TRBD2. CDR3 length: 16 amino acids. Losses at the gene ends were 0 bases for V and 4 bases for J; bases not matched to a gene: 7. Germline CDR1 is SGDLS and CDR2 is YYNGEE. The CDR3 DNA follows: TGTGCCAGCAGCGTAGATAGGACTAGAGGGTACAATGAGCAGTTCTTC. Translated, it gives CASSVDRTRGYNEQFF.

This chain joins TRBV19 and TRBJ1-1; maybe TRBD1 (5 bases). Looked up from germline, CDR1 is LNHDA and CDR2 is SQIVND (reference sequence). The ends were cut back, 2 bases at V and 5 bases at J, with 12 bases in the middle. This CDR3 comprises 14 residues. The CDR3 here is CASSISTVGTEAFF. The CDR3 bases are TGTGCCAGTAGTATATCGACAGTCGGTACTGAAGCTTTCTTT.

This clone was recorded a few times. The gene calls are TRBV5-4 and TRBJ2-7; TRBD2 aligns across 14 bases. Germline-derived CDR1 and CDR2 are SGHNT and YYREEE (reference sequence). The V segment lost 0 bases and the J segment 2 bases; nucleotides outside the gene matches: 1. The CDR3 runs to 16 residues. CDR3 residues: CASSLGLAGGPYEQYF. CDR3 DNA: TGTGCCAGCAGCTTGGGACTAGCGGGAGGGCCCTACGAGCAGTACTTC.

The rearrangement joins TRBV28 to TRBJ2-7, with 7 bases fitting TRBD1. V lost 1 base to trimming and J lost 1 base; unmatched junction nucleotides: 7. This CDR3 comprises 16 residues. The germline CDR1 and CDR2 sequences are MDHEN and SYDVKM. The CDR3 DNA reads TGTGCCAGCAGTTTATCAGGGACAGCGGTATCCTACGAGCAGTACTTC. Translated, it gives CASSLSGTAVSYEQYF.

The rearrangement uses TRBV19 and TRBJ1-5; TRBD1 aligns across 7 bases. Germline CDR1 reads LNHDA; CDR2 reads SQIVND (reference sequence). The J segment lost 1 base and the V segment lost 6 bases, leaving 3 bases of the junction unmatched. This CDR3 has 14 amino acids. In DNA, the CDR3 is TGTGCCAGTAGGACAGGGACGAGCAATCAGCCCCAGCATTTT. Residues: CASRTGTSNQPQHF.

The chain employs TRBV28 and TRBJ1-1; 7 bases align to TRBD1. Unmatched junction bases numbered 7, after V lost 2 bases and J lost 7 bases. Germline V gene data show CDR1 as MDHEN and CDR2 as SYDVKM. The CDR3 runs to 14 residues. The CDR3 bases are TGTGCCAGCAGTTTACGTATGACAGGGATTGAAGCTTTCTTT. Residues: CASSLRMTGIEAFF.

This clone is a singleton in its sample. The CDR3: CASSLGQEDGYTF. CDR3 in DNA: TGTGCCAGCAGCTTAGGCCAGGAGGACGGCTACACCTTC. J is TRBJ1-2 and V is TRBV7-8; no firm D call. The length of the CDR3 is 13 residues. V lost 1 base, J lost 8 bases, and 11 bases lay in between. Germline values: CDR1 SGHVS, CDR2 FQNEAQ.

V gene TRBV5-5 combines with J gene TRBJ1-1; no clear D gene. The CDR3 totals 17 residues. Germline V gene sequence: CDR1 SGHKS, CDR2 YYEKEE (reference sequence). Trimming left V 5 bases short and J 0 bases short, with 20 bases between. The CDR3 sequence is CASRTGPRVGVNTEAFF. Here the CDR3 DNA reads TGTGCCAGCAGGACCGGGCCGCGCGTGGGAGTGAACACTGAAGCTTTCTTT.

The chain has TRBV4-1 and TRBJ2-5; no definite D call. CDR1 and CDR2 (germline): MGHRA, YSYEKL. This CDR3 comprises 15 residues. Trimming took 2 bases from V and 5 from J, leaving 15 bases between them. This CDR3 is CASSQRVAVSETQYF. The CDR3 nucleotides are TGCGCCAGCAGCCAAAGAGTAGCTGTTTCGGAGACCCAGTACTTC.

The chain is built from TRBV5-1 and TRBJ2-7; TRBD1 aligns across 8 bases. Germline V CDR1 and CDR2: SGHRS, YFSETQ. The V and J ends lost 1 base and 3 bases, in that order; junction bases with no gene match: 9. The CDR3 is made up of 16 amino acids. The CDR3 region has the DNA TGCGCCAGCAGCTTGTTCCGACCAGGGGGCCGCTACGAGCAGTACTTC. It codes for CASSLFRPGGRYEQYF.

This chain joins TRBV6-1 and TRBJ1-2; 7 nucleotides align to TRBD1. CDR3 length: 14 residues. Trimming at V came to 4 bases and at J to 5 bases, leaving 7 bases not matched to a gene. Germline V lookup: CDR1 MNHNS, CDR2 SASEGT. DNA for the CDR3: TGTGCCAGCAGTGGAACGGACAGGTCATATGGCTACACCTTC. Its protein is CASSGTDRSYGYTF.

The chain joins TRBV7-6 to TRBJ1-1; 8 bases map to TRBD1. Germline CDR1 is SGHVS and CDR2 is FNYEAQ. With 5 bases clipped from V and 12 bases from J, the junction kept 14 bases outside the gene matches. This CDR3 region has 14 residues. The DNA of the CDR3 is TGTGCCAGCAGCGAGAGCCGGGACAGGTTTGTTCCTTTCTTT. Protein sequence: CASSESRDRFVPFF.

CDR3 loop: CATSSRLAGGTYNEQFF. CDR3 bases: TGTGCCACCAGCAGTAGACTAGCGGGGGGGACATACAATGAGCAGTTCTTC. The chain recombines TRBV15 with TRBJ2-1, with 14 positions matching TRBD2. The V and J ends lost 3 bases and 4 bases, in that order; junction bases with no gene match: 5. The germline CDR1 and CDR2 sequences are LNHNV and YYDKDF (reference sequence). The CDR3 runs 17 residues.

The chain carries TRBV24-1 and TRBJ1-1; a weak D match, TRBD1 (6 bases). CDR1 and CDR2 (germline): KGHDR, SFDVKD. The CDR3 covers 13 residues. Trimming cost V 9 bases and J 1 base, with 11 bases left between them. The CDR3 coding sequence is TGTGCCACCTCCGGACAGTCGAACACTGAAGCTTTCTTT. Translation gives CATSGQSNTEAFF.